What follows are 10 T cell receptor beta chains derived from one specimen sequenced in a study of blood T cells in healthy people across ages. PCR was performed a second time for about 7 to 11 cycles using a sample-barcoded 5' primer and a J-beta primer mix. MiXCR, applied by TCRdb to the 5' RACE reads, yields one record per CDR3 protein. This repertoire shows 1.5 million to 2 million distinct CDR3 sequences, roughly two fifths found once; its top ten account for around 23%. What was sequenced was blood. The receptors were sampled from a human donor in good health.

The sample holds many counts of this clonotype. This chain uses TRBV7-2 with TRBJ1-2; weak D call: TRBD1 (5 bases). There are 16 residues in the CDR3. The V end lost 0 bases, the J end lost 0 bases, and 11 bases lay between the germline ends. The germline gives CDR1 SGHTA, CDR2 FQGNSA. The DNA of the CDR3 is TGTGCCAGCAGCTTAGCGCCCAGGGCCTCTAACTATGGCTACACCTTC. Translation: CASSLAPRASNYGYTF. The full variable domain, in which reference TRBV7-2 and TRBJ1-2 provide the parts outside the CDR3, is GAGVSQSPSNKVTEKGKDVELRCDPISGHTALYWYRQSLGQGLEFLIYFQGNSAPDKSGLPSDRFSAERTGGSVSTLTIQRTQQEDSAVYLCASSLAPRASNYGYTFGSGTRLTVV.

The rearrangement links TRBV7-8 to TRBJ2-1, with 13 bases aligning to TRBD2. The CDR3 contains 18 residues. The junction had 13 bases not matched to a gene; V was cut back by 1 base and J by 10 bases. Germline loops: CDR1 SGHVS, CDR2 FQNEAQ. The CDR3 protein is CASSLGLAGGTLQEEQFF. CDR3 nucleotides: TGTGCCAGCAGCTTAGGACTAGCGGGGGGCACCCTGCAGGAAGAGCAGTTCTTC.

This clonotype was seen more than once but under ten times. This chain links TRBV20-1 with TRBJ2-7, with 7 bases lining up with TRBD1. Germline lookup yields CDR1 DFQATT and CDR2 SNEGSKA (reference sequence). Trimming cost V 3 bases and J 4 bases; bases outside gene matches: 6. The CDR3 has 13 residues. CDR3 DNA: TGCAGTGCTAGTGGACCAGGGGGTTACGAGCAGTACTTC. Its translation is CSASGPGGYEQYF.

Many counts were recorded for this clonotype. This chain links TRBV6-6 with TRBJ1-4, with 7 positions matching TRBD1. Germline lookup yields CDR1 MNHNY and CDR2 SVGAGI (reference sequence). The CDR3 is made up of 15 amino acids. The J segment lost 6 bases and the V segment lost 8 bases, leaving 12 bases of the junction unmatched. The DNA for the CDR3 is TGTGCCAGCTGTGAGGGGGACAGAGCCTATGAAAAACTGTTTTTT. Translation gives CASCEGDRAYEKLFF.

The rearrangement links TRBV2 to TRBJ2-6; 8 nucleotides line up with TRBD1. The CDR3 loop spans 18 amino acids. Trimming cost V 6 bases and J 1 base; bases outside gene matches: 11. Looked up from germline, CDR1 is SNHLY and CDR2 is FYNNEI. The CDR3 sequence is CASRMDRVALSGANVLTF. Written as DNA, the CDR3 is TGTGCCAGCAGAATGGACAGGGTAGCCCTATCTGGGGCCAACGTCCTGACTTTC.

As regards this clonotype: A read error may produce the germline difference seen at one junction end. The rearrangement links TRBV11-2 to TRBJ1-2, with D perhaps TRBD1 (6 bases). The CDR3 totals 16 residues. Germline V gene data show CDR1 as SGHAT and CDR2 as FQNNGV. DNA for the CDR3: TGTCCCAGCAGCCGCTCCCAACAGGGCCCTAACTATGGCTACACCTTC. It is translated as CPSSRSQQGPNYGYTF.

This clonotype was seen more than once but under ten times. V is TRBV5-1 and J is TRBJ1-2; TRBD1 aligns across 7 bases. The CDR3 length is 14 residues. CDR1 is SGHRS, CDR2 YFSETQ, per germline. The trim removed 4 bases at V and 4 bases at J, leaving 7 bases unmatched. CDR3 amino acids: CASSHGTAPYGYTF. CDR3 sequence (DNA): TGCGCCAGCAGCCACGGGACAGCACCCTATGGCTACACCTTC.

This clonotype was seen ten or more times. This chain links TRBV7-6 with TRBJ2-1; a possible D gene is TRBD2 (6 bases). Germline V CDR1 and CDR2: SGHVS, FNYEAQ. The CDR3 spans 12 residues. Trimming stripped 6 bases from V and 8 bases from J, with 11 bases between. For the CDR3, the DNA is TGTGCCAGCAGTCTCGGGGGATATGAGCAGTTCTTC. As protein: CASSLGGYEQFF.

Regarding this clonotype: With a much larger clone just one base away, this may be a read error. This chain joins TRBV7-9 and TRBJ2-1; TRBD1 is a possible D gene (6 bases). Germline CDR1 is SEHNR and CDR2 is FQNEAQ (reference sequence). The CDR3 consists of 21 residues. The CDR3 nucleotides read TGTTCCAGCAGCCCGGCCCCCGGGACACCTCGTACCGTTGGCTCCTACAATGAGCAGTTCTTC. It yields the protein CSSSPAPGTPRTVGSYNEQFF.

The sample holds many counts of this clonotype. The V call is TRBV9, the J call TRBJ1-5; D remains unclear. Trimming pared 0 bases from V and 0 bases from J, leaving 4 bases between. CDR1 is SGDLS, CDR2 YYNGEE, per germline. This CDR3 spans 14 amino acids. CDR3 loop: CASSVGDSNQPQHF. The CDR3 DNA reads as TGTGCCAGCAGCGTAGGGGATAGCAATCAGCCCCAGCATTTT.